A selection of T cell receptor beta chains follows, all from one sample in a study of blood T cells in healthy people across ages. From the 5' RACE reads, TCRdb called clonotypes with MiXCR, one entry per CDR3 protein. The sample records 950,000 to 1,200,000 distinct CDR3 sequences, more than 30% being singletons. Sequencing input: blood. The receptors were gathered from a man in his late teens or twenties in good health. The CDR3 runs from the conserved cysteine through the conserved F or W. The order of the fields is D gene, clone size, V gene, J gene, CDR3 length, CDR3 protein, CDR3 DNA. D genes are given only for firm matches. Expanded clones get a size class; other rows say once, few or many, or leave the size out.

NA	NA	TRBV27	TRBJ1-2	13	CASVYRGYAGYTF	TGTGCCAGCGTCTATAGGGGGTACGCTGGCTACACCTTC
NA	NA	TRBV25-1	TRBJ1-1	13	CASSAEKNTEAFF	TGTGCCAGTAGTGCAGAGAAGAACACTGAAGCTTTCTTT
TRBD1	NA	TRBV6-2/TRBV6-3	TRBJ2-7	14	CASSHGQGEYEQYF	TGTGCCAGCAGTCACGGACAGGGGGAGTACGAGCAGTACTTC
TRBD2	NA	TRBV27	TRBJ2-1	15	CACSSGLAGDNEQFF	TGTGCCTGCAGCTCGGGACTAGCGGGGGACAATGAGCAGTTCTTC
TRBD2	NA	TRBV7-3	TRBJ2-7	14	CASSMGLAGSEQYF	TGTGCCAGCAGCATGGGACTAGCGGGGAGCGAGCAGTACTTC
NA	NA	TRBV5-4	TRBJ2-1	15	CASNQDRSSYNEQFF	TGTGCCAGCAACCAGGACAGAAGCTCCTACAATGAGCAGTTCTTC
NA	few	TRBV6-4	TRBJ1-2	14	CASSDFWTDYGYTF	TGTGCCAGCAGTGACTTCTGGACAGATTATGGCTACACCTTC
TRBD1	NA	TRBV4-3	TRBJ2-1	15	CASSHPGTDYNEQFF	TGCGCCAGCAGCCATCCCGGGACAGACTACAATGAGCAGTTCTTC
TRBD1	NA	TRBV28	TRBJ2-2	16	CASSLFQGANTGELFF	TGTGCCAGCAGTTTGTTTCAGGGGGCAAACACCGGGGAGCTGTTTTTT
NA	NA	TRBV19	TRBJ2-3	15	CASSGGQTGNQPQYF	TGTGCCAGTAGCGGGGGACAAACGGGCAATCAGCCCCAGTATTTT
NA	few	TRBV10-3	TRBJ2-5	17	CAISESKGFWGGETQYF	TGTGCCATCAGTGAGTCGAAGGGTTTCTGGGGAGGAGAGACCCAGTACTTC
NA	few	TRBV10-3	TRBJ2-3	17	CAISAMGGAGVEDTQYF	TGTGCCATCAGTGCAATGGGGGGGGCTGGAGTTGAAGATACGCAGTATTTT
NA	NA	TRBV12-3/TRBV12-4	TRBJ2-5	15	CASQGGGEGSETQYF	TGTGCCAGCCAGGGTGGCGGGGAAGGGTCAGAGACCCAGTACTTC
NA	NA	TRBV27	TRBJ2-7	15	CASLKRAPESYEQYF	TGTGCCAGCCTCAAGCGAGCTCCGGAATCCTACGAGCAGTACTTC
NA	NA	TRBV7-2	TRBJ1-1	13	CASSLAGPPRAFF	TGTGCCAGCAGCTTAGCGGGACCACCCAGAGCTTTCTTT
NA	NA	TRBV10-3	TRBJ2-7	15	CAISEGTAVLYEQYF	TGTGCCATCAGTGAGGGGACCGCGGTTCTGTACGAGCAGTACTTC
NA	few	TRBV28	TRBJ2-7	15	CASSSRTLARVEQYF	TGTGCCAGCAGTTCCAGGACTTTAGCCCGCGTCGAGCAGTACTTC
NA	NA	TRBV20-1	TRBJ1-4	14	CSARLGTTNEKLFF	TGCAGTGCTAGACTGGGTACAACTAATGAAAAACTGTTTTTT
TRBD2	few	TRBV20-1	TRBJ2-7	12	CSALRLAAEQYF	TGCAGTGCTCTCCGACTAGCGGCCGAGCAGTACTTC
NA	few	TRBV20-1	TRBJ1-5	18	CSARDSLRAVEFGQPQHF	TGCAGTGCTAGAGATTCCCTGAGGGCTGTGGAGTTCGGGCAGCCCCAGCATTTT
NA	NA	TRBV7-2	TRBJ2-6	16	CASSIKGFSGANVLTF	TGTGCCAGCAGCATTAAGGGTTTCTCTGGGGCCAACGTCCTGACTTTC
TRBD2	many	TRBV14	TRBJ2-1	15	CASRRTSGSYNEQFF	TGTGCCAGCAGGCGGACTAGCGGTTCCTACAATGAGCAGTTCTTC
NA	NA	TRBV20-1	TRBJ2-1	13	CSARDRGDYEQFF	TGCAGTGCTAGAGATCGGGGCGACTACGAGCAGTTCTTC
NA	many	TRBV7-2	TRBJ1-2	11	CASSLNHGYTF	TGTGCCAGCAGCTTAAACCATGGCTACACCTTC
NA	NA	TRBV20-1	TRBJ2-7	14	CSARVSSAQGEQYF	TGCAGTGCTAGAGTTTCGAGCGCGCAGGGCGAGCAGTACTTC
TRBD1	NA	TRBV4-3	TRBJ2-7	16	CASSQTPGQNSYEQYF	TGCGCCAGCAGCCAAACTCCGGGACAGAACTCCTACGAGCAGTACTTC
NA	few	TRBV3-1	TRBJ1-2	11	CASSQSGGYTF	TGTGCCAGCAGCCAGAGCGGTGGCTACACCTTC
NA	NA	TRBV7-2	TRBJ2-5	14	CASSLYSSQETQYF	TGTGCCAGCAGCTTATATTCCAGCCAAGAGACCCAGTACTTC
NA	NA	TRBV12-3/TRBV12-4	TRBJ2-1	15	CASSLRRGEGSEQFF	TGTGCCAGCAGTTTGCGGCGGGGCGAGGGGTCTGAGCAGTTCTTC
TRBD1	once	TRBV11-2	TRBJ1-1	15	CASSLGTGTRTEAFF	TGTGCCAGCAGCTTAGGGACAGGGACGAGGACTGAAGCTTTCTTT
NA	few	TRBV14	TRBJ1-4	12	CASSQSEQKLFF	TGTGCCAGCAGCCAGTCGGAACAAAAACTGTTTTTT
TRBD1	few	TRBV20-1	TRBJ2-7	14	CSARDHGTGYEQYF	TGCAGTGCTAGAGATCATGGGACAGGCTACGAGCAGTACTTC
NA	NA	TRBV12-3/TRBV12-4	TRBJ1-2	14	CASSDGNTNYGYTF	TGTGCCAGCAGTGACGGAAACACGAACTATGGCTACACCTTC
NA	NA	TRBV7-2	TRBJ1-3	13	CASSFLLQGTIYF	TGTGCCAGCAGCTTCCTGTTACAGGGCACCATATATTTT
NA	NA	TRBV2	TRBJ2-5	15	CASSEGGGPYNEQYF	TGTGCCAGCAGCGAGGGAGGGGGGCCTTACAATGAGCAGTACTTC
TRBD1	NA	TRBV10-3	TRBJ2-7	13	CAIWTGGQETEYF	TGTGCCATATGGACAGGGGGCCAAGAGACCGAGTACTTC
NA	few	TRBV20-1	TRBJ2-1	13	CSARDPRVNEQFF	TGCAGTGCTAGAGATCCTCGCGTCAATGAGCAGTTCTTC
TRBD2	few	TRBV6-4	TRBJ2-1	17	CASSDYKRGGSYNEQFF	TGTGCCAGCAGTGACTACAAGCGGGGGGGGTCCTACAATGAGCAGTTCTTC
NA	many	TRBV29-1	TRBJ2-1	13	CSVEGLKGDEQFF	TGCAGCGTTGAAGGTCTGAAGGGGGATGAGCAGTTCTTC
NA	few	TRBV4-3	TRBJ1-5	14	CASSQVPWGQPQHF	TGCGCCAGCAGCCAAGTCCCGTGGGGACAGCCCCAGCATTTT
NA	NA	TRBV20-1	TRBJ2-3	13	CSARNWESDTQYF	TGCAGTGCTAGGAACTGGGAATCAGATACGCAGTATTTT
NA	few	TRBV6-2/TRBV6-3	TRBJ2-3	15	CASSYSSGSVDTQYF	TGTGCCAGCAGTTACTCTTCGGGATCGGTAGATACGCAGTATTTT
NA	NA	TRBV5-4	TRBJ1-1	15	CASSLVAGWSTEAFF	TGTGCCAGCAGCTTGGTGGCAGGGTGGAGCACTGAAGCTTTCTTT
NA	NA	TRBV20-1	TRBJ1-1	16	CSAASRTPTENTEAFF	TGCAGTGCCGCATCCCGTACTCCGACGGAGAACACTGAAGCTTTCTTT
TRBD1	NA	TRBV27	TRBJ1-2	14	CASSSGTVSYGYTF	TGTGCCAGCAGTTCCGGGACAGTCAGCTATGGCTACACCTTC
NA	once	TRBV14	TRBJ2-3	14	CAGSQYRGTDTQYF	TGTGCCGGCAGCCAGTACAGAGGCACAGATACGCAGTATTTT
NA	NA	TRBV3-1	TRBJ2-7	13	CASSLRFSYEQYF	TGTGCCAGCAGCCTCAGGTTCTCCTACGAGCAGTACTTC
TRBD2	few	TRBV7-8	TRBJ2-1	18	CASSLFVASGGAHYEQFF	TGTGCCAGCAGCTTATTTGTGGCTAGCGGGGGGGCCCACTATGAGCAGTTCTTC
NA	NA	TRBV12-5	TRBJ2-2	13	CASAETFTGELFF	TGTGCTAGTGCCGAGACCTTCACCGGGGAGCTGTTTTTT
NA	NA	TRBV4-3	TRBJ2-2	17	CASSQDQEPGNTGELFF	TGCGCCAGCAGCCAAGATCAAGAGCCAGGGAACACCGGGGAGCTGTTTTTT
TRBD2	few	TRBV20-1	TRBJ2-1	14	CSARRLAGGNEQFF	TGCAGTGCTAGAAGGCTAGCGGGGGGGAATGAGCAGTTCTTC
NA	NA	TRBV4-1	TRBJ1-2	16	CASSQDRQETEDGYTF	TGCGCCAGCAGCCAAGATAGGCAAGAGACAGAGGATGGCTACACCTTC
NA	NA	TRBV6-5	TRBJ1-4	14	CASSYSRVNEKLFF	TGTGCCAGCAGTTACTCCCGGGTGAATGAAAAACTGTTTTTT
NA	few	TRBV29-1	TRBJ2-7	13	CSTGGVLLNEQYF	TGCAGCACCGGTGGGGTACTCCTCAATGAGCAGTACTTC
TRBD2	NA	TRBV4-3	TRBJ2-3	16	CASSAPTSGDTDTQYF	TGCGCCAGCAGCGCCCCGACTAGCGGGGACACAGATACGCAGTATTTT
TRBD1	NA	TRBV29-1	TRBJ2-5	19	CSPPLGDRDLIRRQETQYF	TGCAGCCCGCCCCTAGGGGACAGGGACTTAATTAGACGACAAGAGACCCAGTACTTC
NA	NA	TRBV7-2	TRBJ1-2	14	CASSLEKGNYGYTF	TGTGCCAGCAGCTTAGAGAAGGGGAACTATGGCTACACCTTC
TRBD2	NA	TRBV6-6	TRBJ2-1	14	CASNHLAGGDEQFF	TGTGCCAGCAATCACTTAGCGGGGGGTGATGAGCAGTTCTTC
NA	NA	TRBV29-1	TRBJ1-1	13	CSVRGRYHTEAFF	TGCAGCGTTCGAGGGAGGTATCACACTGAAGCTTTCTTT